This is a list of T cell receptor beta chains from one sample in a study of T-cell reconstitution after alpha-beta-depleted transplantation in children. TCRdb reprocessed the PCR reads via MiXCR and lists one record per CDR3 protein. The profile covers tens of thousands of distinct CDR3 sequences, with about 14% appearing a single time and 25% to 35% taken by the ten largest. The sample here was PBMCs, mostly from graft donor cells, taken 180 days after TCRalphabeta/CD19-depleted stem cell transplant. These receptors were collected from a male patient aged 2-9 years who had a stem cell transplant for acute lymphoblastic leukemia, so the T cells may come from the graft donor. The CDR3 runs from the conserved cysteine through the conserved F or W. The D gene is left open where the match is weak. Some rows have no size entry. The others give once, few or many, or a class for an expanded clone.

clone size: -
J gene: TRBJ2-5
V gene: TRBV11-2
D gene: -
CDR3 DNA: TGTGCCAGCAGCTTTGACCGAATGAAGGAGACCCAGTACTTC
CDR3 protein: CASSFDRMKETQYF

clone size: -
J gene: TRBJ2-5
V gene: TRBV11-2
D gene: TRBD2
CDR3 DNA: TGTGCCAGCAGCTGGACTAGCGGGAGAGTTCAAGAGACCCAGTACTTC
CDR3 protein: CASSWTSGRVQETQYF

clone size: -
J gene: TRBJ1-4
V gene: TRBV11-3
D gene: -
CDR3 DNA: TGTGCCAGCAGCTTAGGGGTTACTAATGAAAAACTGTTTTTT
CDR3 protein: CASSLGVTNEKLFF

clone size: few
J gene: TRBJ1-3
V gene: TRBV7-6
D gene: -
CDR3 DNA: TGTGCCAGCAGCTCCCCTGGAAACACCATATATTTT
CDR3 protein: CASSSPGNTIYF

clone size: few
J gene: TRBJ2-3
V gene: TRBV11-2
D gene: -
CDR3 DNA: TGTGCCAGCACCATGTATAGGACCATCACCGATACGCAGTATTTT
CDR3 protein: CASTMYRTITDTQYF

clone size: few
J gene: TRBJ2-7
V gene: TRBV24-1
D gene: -
CDR3 DNA: TGTGCCACCAGTGATCCCCTCGGGCCTAAAGGCTACGAGCAGTACTTC
CDR3 protein: CATSDPLGPKGYEQYF

clone size: few
J gene: TRBJ2-7
V gene: TRBV7-2
D gene: TRBD2
CDR3 DNA: TGTGCCAGCAGCCCTAGCGGGAGGGCCTTTAGGCACCGTTCTTCCTACGAGCAGTACTTC
CDR3 protein: CASSPSGRAFRHRSSYEQYF

clone size: once
J gene: TRBJ1-4
V gene: TRBV7-2
D gene: -
CDR3 DNA: TGTGCCAGCAGCGGGGCCGGGACACTGTTTTTT
CDR3 protein: CASSGAGTLFF

clone size: -
J gene: TRBJ2-5
V gene: TRBV6-5
D gene: -
CDR3 DNA: TGTGCCAGCAGAACCCCTGGAGAGACCCAGTACTTC
CDR3 protein: CASRTPGETQYF

clone size: -
J gene: TRBJ1-5
V gene: TRBV5-6
D gene: -
CDR3 DNA: TGTGCCAGCACCTCGGGGTGGAATCAGCCCCAGCATTTT
CDR3 protein: CASTSGWNQPQHF

clone size: once
J gene: TRBJ1-3
V gene: TRBV11-2
D gene: -
CDR3 DNA: TGTGCCAGCAGCGGCAGGGTGGCAGACATCATATATTTT
CDR3 protein: CASSGRVADIIYF

clone size: few
J gene: TRBJ1-5
V gene: TRBV27
D gene: -
CDR3 DNA: TGTGCCAGCAGTCCCCGAGGTCAGCAGCCCCAGCATTTT
CDR3 protein: CASSPRGQQPQHF

clone size: few
J gene: TRBJ2-7
V gene: TRBV6-5
D gene: -
CDR3 DNA: TGTGCCAGCAGTTACTGGATTGGGGACGCCTACGAGCAGTACTTC
CDR3 protein: CASSYWIGDAYEQYF